A single sample is the source of the 29 T cell receptor beta chains below, sequenced in a study of T-cell memory formation after mild COVID-19. Using its own MiXCR run on the 5' RACE reads, TCRdb lists one record per CDR3 protein. The sample records about 140,000 distinct CDR3 sequences, approximately 15% being singletons. Specimen: PBMCs or a T cell subset sorted from them (not recorded which). The receptors were gathered from an adult woman who had mild COVID-19 (a few samples of this study predate the infection). Cell type and time point are not known.

The rearrangement joins TRBV27 to TRBJ1-1; 9 bases are a match to TRBD1. The CDR3 covers 14 residues. J lost 7 bases, V lost 4 bases, and 7 bases had no gene match. Germline V gene data show CDR1 as MNHEY and CDR2 as SMNVEV (reference sequence). Here the CDR3 DNA reads TGTGCCAGCAGTTATGGGGACAGGGCTCTTGAAGCTTTCTTT. Translated, it gives CASSYGDRALEAFF.

The rearrangement uses TRBV18 and TRBJ2-1, with unresolved D. Germline CDR1 is KGHSH and CDR2 is LQKENI. The CDR3 is 14 residues long. Trimming left V 7 bases short and J 5 bases short, with 15 bases between. The DNA of the CDR3 is TGTGCCAGCTACCTCACAACCGGAGACAATGAGCAGTTCTTC. Translated: CASYLTTGDNEQFF.

The CDR3 is CASSLTGLAGGTDTQYF. DNA of the CDR3: TGTGCCAGCAGCCTCACGGGACTAGCGGGAGGTACAGATACGCAGTATTTT. The chain has TRBV7-8 and TRBJ2-3; 15 bases are shared with TRBD2. After removal of 5 bases from V and 3 bases from J, the junction contained 6 bases not matched to a gene. The CDR3 spans 17 residues. CDR1 SGHVS and CDR2 FQNEAQ come from the germline V gene.

The chain joins TRBV18 to TRBJ2-5, with unresolved D. The CDR3 sequence is 15 residues long. CDR1 is KGHSH, CDR2 LQKENI, per germline. V was shortened by 0 bases and J by 4 bases, with 12 bases between the two germline ends. CDR3 in amino acids: CASSPPATSRETQYF. The CDR3 region has the DNA TGTGCCAGCTCACCACCTGCGACTTCTCGAGAGACCCAGTACTTC. The variable domain in full, completed from reference TRBV18 and TRBJ2-5, reads NAGVMQNPRHLVRRRGQEARLRCSPMKGHSHVYWYRQLPEEGLKFMVYLQKENIIDESGMPKERFSAEFPKEGPSILRIQQVVRGDSAAYFCASSPPATSRETQYFGPGTRLLVL.

This clonotype turned up a few times. V gene TRBV6-2 or TRBV6-3 combines with J gene TRBJ2-7, with a possible D match to TRBD1 (5 bases). V lost 5 bases to trimming and J lost 5 bases, with 7 bases between them. Germline V gene sequence: CDR1 MNHEY, CDR2 SVGEGT. This CDR3 spans 11 amino acids. The CDR3 loop reads CASSIGDEQYF. The DNA for the CDR3 is TGTGCCAGCAGTATAGGGGACGAGCAGTACTTC.

As DNA, the CDR3 is TGTGCCAGCAGACCTTCCCCGGGACAGGGTGGCTCTGGGGCCAACGTCCTGACTTTC. This translates into CASRPSPGQGGSGANVLTF. The chain uses TRBV12-3 or TRBV12-4 and TRBJ2-6; 9 bases line up with TRBD1. With 6 bases clipped from V and 0 bases from J, the junction kept 12 bases outside the gene matches. The CDR3 runs 19 residues.

This chain uses TRBV14 with TRBJ2-1; the D gene is possibly TRBD2 (5 bases). The CDR3 loop spans 14 amino acids. Trimming left V 8 bases short and J 4 bases short, with 15 bases between. Germline lookup yields CDR1 SGHDN and CDR2 FVKESK. The CDR3: CASAPSGGYNEQFF. CDR3 sequence (DNA): TGTGCCAGCGCCCCCTCGGGCGGGTACAATGAGCAGTTCTTC.

This chain joins TRBV7-3 and TRBJ1-2; 9 positions agree with TRBD1. There are 15 residues in the CDR3. Trimming removed 5 bases from V and 2 bases from J; junction bases left unmatched: 6. The germline CDR1 and CDR2 sequences are SGHTA and FQGTGA. The CDR3 nucleotides are TGTGCCAGCAGCACCTCCGGGACAGGGAACTATGGCTACACCTTC. Translation gives CASSTSGTGNYGYTF.

The rearrangement uses TRBV19 and TRBJ2-7; tentatively, D is TRBD1 (6 bases). V lost 2 bases and J 0 bases, leaving 8 bases between the germline ends. Germline V CDR1 and CDR2: LNHDA, SQIVND (reference sequence). The CDR3 totals 14 residues. CDR3 bases: TGTGCCAGTAGTATAACAGGGAGCTCCTACGAGCAGTACTTC. Amino acids: CASSITGSSYEQYF.

The chain uses TRBV20-1 and TRBJ2-1; 10 positions match TRBD1. CDR3 length: 14 residues. CDR1 and CDR2 from the germline V gene are DFQATT and SNEGSKA (reference sequence). V dropped 1 base and J dropped 6; count of bases not matched to a gene: 3. This CDR3 is CSARVGQGGNEQFF. The CDR3 nucleotides are TGCAGTGCTAGAGTTGGACAGGGGGGCAATGAGCAGTTCTTC.

This clonotype was picked up a small number of times. The chain recombines TRBV13 with TRBJ2-3, with D unresolved. Trimming removed 3 bases at V and 3 bases at J, with 7 bases between. This CDR3 spans 13 amino acids. The germline V gene has CDR1 PRHDT and CDR2 FYEKMQ (reference sequence). For the CDR3, the DNA is TGTGCCAGCAGCTTGATTGGTACAGATACGCAGTATTTT. It is translated as CASSLIGTDTQYF.

This clonotype was picked up a small number of times. The V call is TRBV12-3 or TRBV12-4, the J call TRBJ1-3; D uncertain. V was cut by 2 bases and J by 2 bases, with 7 bases left in between. This CDR3 spans 14 amino acids. The CDR3 DNA reads TGTGCCAGCAGTTTATGGGGAACTGGAAACACCATATATTTT. Its translation is CASSLWGTGNTIYF.

V usage is TRBV20-1 and J usage is TRBJ2-3; D gene unclear. CDR3 length: 14 residues. CDR1 and CDR2 from the germline V gene are DFQATT and SNEGSKA (reference sequence). V dropped 5 bases and J dropped 4 bases, with 16 bases sitting between them. The CDR3 DNA sequence: TGCAGTGCTTGCCGGGCCGCTTATTCAGATACGCAGTATTTT. It encodes CSACRAAYSDTQYF.

This clonotype was seen only once. The gene calls are TRBV5-1 and TRBJ2-3; 9 positions match TRBD2. The germline CDR1 and CDR2 sequences are SGHRS and YFSETQ. This CDR3 has 17 residues. Unmatched junction bases numbered 14, after V lost 3 bases and J lost 6 bases. The CDR3 loop reads CASSSSLAGGPSDTQYF. DNA for the CDR3: TGCGCCAGCAGCTCCTCGCTGGCGGGAGGGCCGTCGGATACGCAGTATTTT.

The chain uses TRBV7-8 and TRBJ1-1, with D maybe TRBD1 (6 bases). The V end was cut by 5 bases, the J end by 0 bases, with 10 bases between. CDR1 SGHVS and CDR2 FQNEAQ come from the germline V gene. CDR3 length: 14 amino acids. CDR3 residues: CASSPGHMNTEAFF. CDR3 nucleotide sequence: TGTGCCAGCAGCCCGGGACACATGAACACTGAAGCTTTCTTT.

The genes are TRBV5-1 and TRBJ2-7; 7 nucleotides align to TRBD1. Germline V gene data show CDR1 as SGHRS and CDR2 as YFSETQ. This CDR3 is 15 amino acids long. Trimming took 0 bases from V and 5 from J; bases not matched to a gene: 8. In DNA, the CDR3 is TGCGCCAGCAGCTTGGCGGCAGGGGGTTGGGACGAGCAGTACTTC. Its translation is CASSLAAGGWDEQYF.

V gene TRBV5-5 combines with J gene TRBJ2-2, with D possibly TRBD1 on 7 matching bases. CDR1 SGHKS and CDR2 YYEKEE come from the germline V gene (reference sequence). This CDR3 contains 15 residues. The ends were cut back, 5 bases at V and 5 bases at J, with 16 bases in the middle. The CDR3 DNA is TGTGCCAGCAGGCCTACCAGGGGGAGGACCGGGGAGCTGTTTTTT. Encoded protein: CASRPTRGRTGELFF.

J is TRBJ1-1 and V is TRBV20-1; maybe TRBD1 (5 bases). The germline CDR1 and CDR2 sequences are DFQATT and SNEGSKA (reference sequence). There are 16 residues in the CDR3. Trimming stripped 5 bases from V and 1 base from J, with 20 bases between. CDR3 protein: CSARAGATGENTEAFF. CDR3 bases: TGCAGTGCTCGAGCCGGGGCCACAGGTGAGAACACTGAAGCTTTCTTT.

This CDR3 reads CASSLSSGGPYEQYF. The CDR3 DNA is TGTGCCAGCAGTTTATCCAGCGGGGGCCCCTACGAGCAGTACTTC. The rearrangement links TRBV27 to TRBJ2-7; TRBD2 matches 8 bases. V shed 0 bases and J 2 bases; nucleotides not matched to a gene: 3. From germline, CDR1 is MNHEY and CDR2 SMNVEV (reference sequence). The CDR3 is 15 amino acids.

The genes are TRBV6-2 or TRBV6-3 and TRBJ2-5; D call uncertain. This CDR3 is built from 16 residues. V lost 3 bases and J 5 bases, leaving 19 bases between the germline ends. Germline V lookup: CDR1 MNHEY, CDR2 SVGEGT. The CDR3 DNA reads as TGTGCCAGCAGTTATTATAGTGGGGTTGTTCGGGAGACCCAGTACTTC. Translated, it gives CASSYYSGVVRETQYF.

This clonotype turned up a few times. J is TRBJ2-7 and V is TRBV29-1; D might be TRBD1 or TRBD2, each matching 5 bases. Trimming removed 6 bases from V and 2 bases from J, with 14 bases in between. The CDR3 is 13 amino acids. Germline CDR1 is SQVTM and CDR2 is ANQGSEA. CDR3 amino acids: CSVQGEPPYEQYF. Written as DNA, the CDR3 is TGCAGCGTCCAGGGAGAGCCTCCCTACGAGCAGTACTTC.

The rearrangement joins TRBV7-2 to TRBJ2-3; D is ambiguous. Trimming took 5 bases from V and 1 from J, leaving 4 bases between them. CDR1 and CDR2 from the germline V gene are SGHTA and FQGNSA. The length of the CDR3 is 12 residues. In DNA form, the CDR3 reads TGTGCCAGCAGCGCTCGCACAGATACGCAGTATTTT. It codes for CASSARTDTQYF.

This clonotype was counted once. The gene calls are TRBV20-1 and TRBJ2-6, with 8 bases fitting TRBD1. Germline V lookup: CDR1 DFQATT, CDR2 SNEGSKA (reference sequence). CDR3 size: 15 residues. Trimming took 3 bases from V and 3 from J; bases not matched to a gene: 4. The DNA of the CDR3 is TGCAGTGCTAGCCAGGGGGCGCGTGGGGCCAACGTCCTGACTTTC. Its protein product is CSASQGARGANVLTF.

The chain is built from TRBV12-3 or TRBV12-4 and TRBJ1-4, with D unresolved. The V end lost 3 bases, the J end lost 7 bases, and 9 bases lay between the germline ends. The CDR3 has 13 amino acids. This CDR3 reads CASSLSRPEKLFF. The CDR3 nucleotides are TGTGCCAGCAGTTTGTCCAGGCCTGAAAAACTGTTTTTT.

The V gene is TRBV12-3 or TRBV12-4, the J gene TRBJ1-2, with D perhaps TRBD1 (5 bases). The CDR3 length is 18 residues. Between the trimmed V and J ends, which lost 6 bases and 1 base, there was a span of 24 bases. The CDR3 region is CASSPYADIERGNYGYTF. CDR3 DNA: TGTGCCAGCAGCCCCTATGCGGACATCGAACGGGGTAACTATGGCTACACCTTC.

This chain joins TRBV20-1 and TRBJ2-5; TRBD2 matches 10 bases. Germline V gene sequence: CDR1 DFQATT, CDR2 SNEGSKA (reference sequence). The CDR3 covers 15 residues. Unmatched junction bases numbered 12, after V lost 6 bases and J lost 5 bases. The CDR3 loop reads CSAKNQREGPETQYF. In nucleotides, the CDR3 is TGCAGTGCGAAGAACCAGCGGGAGGGCCCGGAGACCCAGTACTTC.

V usage is TRBV4-3 and J usage is TRBJ2-2, with TRBD1 matching 9 bases. V was clipped by 0 bases and J by 5 bases; unmatched bases: 7. This CDR3 spans 17 amino acids. The germline CDR1 and CDR2 sequences are LGHNA and YSLEER. The CDR3 nucleotides read TGCGCCAGCAGCCAAGATCGGGACAGGGAGGAGACCGGGGAGCTGTTTTTT. It yields the protein CASSQDRDREETGELFF.

The chain has TRBV7-6 and TRBJ2-4, with 7 positions matching TRBD2. The CDR3 has 16 amino acids. Germline lookup yields CDR1 SGHVS and CDR2 FNYEAQ. The V gene end was trimmed by 1 base and the J gene end by 2 bases; junction bases not matched to a gene: 5. CDR3 nucleotides: TGTGCCAGCAGCTTAGACCCAGCGGGGTCCAAAAACATTCAGTACTTC. Translation gives CASSLDPAGSKNIQYF. The whole variable domain, remainder taken from reference TRBV7-6 and TRBJ2-4, is GAGVSQSPRYKVTKRGQDVALRCDPISGHVSLYWYRQALGQGPEFLTYFNYEAQQDKSGLPNDRFSAERPEGSISTLTIQRTEQRDSAMYRCASSLDPAGSKNIQYFGAGTRLSVL.

The chain carries TRBV11-2 and TRBJ2-2; no reliable D call. CDR1 and CDR2 (germline): SGHAT, FQNNGV. The CDR3 sequence is 16 residues long. Trimming took off 3 bases at V and 1 base at J, with 12 bases between the two ends. The CDR3 DNA sequence: TGTGCCAGCAGCTTCGGACCGTTAATGAACACCGGGGAGCTGTTTTTT. As protein: CASSFGPLMNTGELFF.